The present TCR beta chain was sequenced within a study of T cell responses to AZD1222 COVID-19 vaccine. Trimming at V came to 5 bases and at J to 2 bases, leaving 11 bases not matched to a gene. The germline CDR1 and CDR2 sequences are MNHNY and SVGAGI (reference sequence). The CDR3 is made up of 17 amino acids. The data were produced by immunoSEQ multiplex PCR, yet TCRdb's version contains in-frame clones alone and is incomplete. The table has about 160,000 clones, 92% seen once. The study pooled second doses at about 4 or about 12 weeks. About this clone itself: The antigen remains undetermined.

Study conclusions and caveats: A rise in Spike-specific TCR breadth and depth followed two AZD1222 doses. As reported, nearly half of all spike-specific TCRs target variant regions that are unmutated. Baseline serology detected seropositivity in only a handful of AZD1222 recipients.

The sample in question was peripheral blood, obtained 28 days after the second AZD1222 dose. The receptor was isolated from an adult who received the AZD1222 COVID-19 vaccine. This rearrangement joins TRBV6-6 to TRBJ1-3, with TRBD1 matching 8 bases. The CDR3 region is CASSPMIDRGTGNTIYF. Here the CDR3 DNA reads TGTGCCAGCAGTCCGATGATCGACAGGGGAACTGGAAACACCATATATTTT.